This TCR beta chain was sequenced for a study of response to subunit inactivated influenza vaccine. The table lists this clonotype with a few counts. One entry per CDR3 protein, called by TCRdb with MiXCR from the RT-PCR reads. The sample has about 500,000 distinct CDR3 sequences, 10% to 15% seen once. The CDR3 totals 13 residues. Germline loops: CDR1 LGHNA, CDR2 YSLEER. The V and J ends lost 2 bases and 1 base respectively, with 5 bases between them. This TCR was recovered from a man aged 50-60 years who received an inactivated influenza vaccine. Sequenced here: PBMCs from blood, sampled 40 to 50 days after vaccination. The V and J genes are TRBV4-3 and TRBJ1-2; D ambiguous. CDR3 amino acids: CASSQQRNYGYTF. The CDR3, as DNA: TGCGCCAGCAGCCAACAGCGTAACTATGGCTACACCTTC.